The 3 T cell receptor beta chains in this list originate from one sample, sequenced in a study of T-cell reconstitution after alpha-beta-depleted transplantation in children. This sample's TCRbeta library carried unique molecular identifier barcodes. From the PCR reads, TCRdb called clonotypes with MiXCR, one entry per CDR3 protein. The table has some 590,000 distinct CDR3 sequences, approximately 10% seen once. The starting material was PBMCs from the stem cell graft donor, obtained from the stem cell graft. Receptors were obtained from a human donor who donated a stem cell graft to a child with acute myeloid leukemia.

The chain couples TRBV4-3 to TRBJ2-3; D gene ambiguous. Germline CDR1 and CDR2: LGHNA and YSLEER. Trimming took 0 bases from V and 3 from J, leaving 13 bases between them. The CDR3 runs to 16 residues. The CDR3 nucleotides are TGCGCCAGCAGCCAAGATCTAATTAGCCCGACAGATACGCAGTATTTT. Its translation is CASSQDLISPTDTQYF.

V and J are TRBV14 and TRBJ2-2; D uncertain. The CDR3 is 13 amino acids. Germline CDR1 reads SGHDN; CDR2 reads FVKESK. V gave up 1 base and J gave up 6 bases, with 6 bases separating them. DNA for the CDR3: TGTGCCAGCAGCCAAGTCAAGGCCGGGGAGCTGTTTTTT. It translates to CASSQVKAGELFF.

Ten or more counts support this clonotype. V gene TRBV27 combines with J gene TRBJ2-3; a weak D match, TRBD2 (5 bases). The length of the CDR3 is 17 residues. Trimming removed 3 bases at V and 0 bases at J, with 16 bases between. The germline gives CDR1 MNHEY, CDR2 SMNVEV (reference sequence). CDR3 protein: CASSFIGGRSSTDTQYF. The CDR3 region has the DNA TGTGCCAGCAGTTTTATAGGAGGCCGTTCTAGCACAGATACGCAGTATTTT.